This record concerns one T cell receptor (beta chain) sequence. What it recognizes is unknown. This specimen comes from a study of shared clonotypes between healthy human individuals. General study points: Deeper or shallower sequencing was expected to change how clonotypes are shared among donors.

On ten immunoSEQ deep assay plates, unsorted PBMC DNA was sequenced. Original processing methods: Without quality scores, immunoSEQ junctional reads could not be filtered like full-length reads. The protocol was immunoSEQ multiplex PCR, while the TCRdb copy is restricted to in-frame clones and leaves out a portion. The V and J calls and the clone size are those of that table, but D and trimming were determined from the DNA. The table includes fewer than 600,000 clones, approximately 71% detected once. Genomic DNA, for the unsorted samples, came from around 90 million PBMCs. The V segment lost 3 bases and the J segment 7 bases; nucleotides outside the gene matches: 10. This CDR3 spans 16 amino acids. CDR1 SGHDT and CDR2 YYEEEE come from the germline V gene.

What was sequenced was PBMCs. The V and J genes are TRBV5-6 and TRBJ1-2; 12 bases line up with TRBD1. The TCR was taken from a woman in her forties in good health. Some clones in this sample may be carry-over from other donors' samples. The CDR3 protein is CASSYTGTGGWVGYTF. CDR3 bases: TGTGCCAGCAGCTATACCGGGACAGGGGGCTGGGTTGGCTACACCTTC.